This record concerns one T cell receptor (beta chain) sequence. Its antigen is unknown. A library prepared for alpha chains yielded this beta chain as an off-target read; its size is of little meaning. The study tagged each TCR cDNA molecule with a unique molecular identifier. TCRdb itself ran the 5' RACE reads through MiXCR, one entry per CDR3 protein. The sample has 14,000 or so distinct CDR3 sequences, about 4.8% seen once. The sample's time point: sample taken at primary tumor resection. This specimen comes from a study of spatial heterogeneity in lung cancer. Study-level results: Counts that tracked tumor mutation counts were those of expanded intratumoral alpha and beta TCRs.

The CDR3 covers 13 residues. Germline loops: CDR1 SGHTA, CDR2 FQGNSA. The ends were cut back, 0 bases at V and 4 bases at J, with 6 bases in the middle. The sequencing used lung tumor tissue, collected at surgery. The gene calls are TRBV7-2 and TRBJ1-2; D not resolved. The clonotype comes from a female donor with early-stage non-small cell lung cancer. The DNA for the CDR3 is TGTGCCAGCAGCTTAGCAGTTGGCTATGGCTACACCTTC. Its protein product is CASSLAVGYGYTF.